This T cell receptor beta chain was obtained from a study of blood T cell repertoires in COVID-19. This CDR3 spans 14 amino acids. Trimming at V came to 5 bases and at J to 7 bases, leaving 6 bases not matched to a gene. Germline V gene data show CDR1 as SGHTA and CDR2 as FQGNSA. In the original processing: Cell counts per sample came from amplifying reference gene primers. Some clones are missing from TCRdb's copy, which holds only in-frame ones; the method was immunoSEQ multiplex PCR. From that table come the V and J calls and clone size; the DNA was used to work out D and trimming. The sample lists more than 85,000 clones; over 75% were seen once.

V gene TRBV7-2 combines with J gene TRBJ2-3; 10 bases match TRBD1. This sequence was found in a woman aged 55-75 years with acute or convalescent COVID-19. Sequenced: peripheral blood. The CDR3 region has the DNA TGTGCCAGCAGCCCCCGACAGGGGGCGAATACGCAGTATTTT. Protein: CASSPRQGANTQYF.